The 16 T cell receptor beta chains below all came from one sample that was sequenced in a study of technical replicates of blood from a handful of donors. Repertoires were generated with immunoSEQ multiplex PCR, while TCRdb's copy carries only in-frame clones and drops some. Of approximately 75,000 clones in the sample, 95% to 98% were seen once. Sequencing used T cells isolated from PBMCs. These receptors were taken from a human donor in good health.

DNA of the CDR3: TGCGCCAGCAGTCAACCCAGTCCTTCGGGGAACAATGAGCAGTTCTTC. This gives the protein CASSQPSPSGNNEQFF. The genes are TRBV23-1 and TRBJ2-1; D is possibly TRBD2 (5 bases). TRBV23-1 qualifies as an ORF whose function is uncertain. V was shortened by 2 bases and J by 5 bases, with 16 bases between the two germline ends. The CDR3 is 16 residues long.

The chain carries TRBV7-9 and TRBJ1-1; D call uncertain. Trimming took off 2 bases at V and 0 bases at J, with 7 bases between the two ends. The CDR3 is made up of 14 amino acids. The germline CDR1 and CDR2 sequences are SEHNR and FQNEAQ (reference sequence). The CDR3 region is CASSLSGMNTEAFF. In DNA, the CDR3 is TGTGCCAGCAGCTTAAGCGGGATGAACACTGAAGCTTTCTTT.

The chain couples TRBV11-3 to TRBJ2-3; 10 bases are shared with TRBD2. The trim removed 6 bases at V and 3 bases at J, leaving 9 bases unmatched. From germline, CDR1 is SGHNT and CDR2 YENEEA. The CDR3 extends over 16 amino acids. CDR3 nucleotide sequence: TGTGCCAGCAGAAAAAGCGGGGGGGCTTGGACAGATACGCAGTATTTT. Translating it yields CASRKSGGAWTDTQYF.

This clone has a single count. The CDR3 here is CASSSGQLYEQYF. The CDR3 DNA reads TGTGCCAGCAGCTCCGGACAGCTCTACGAGCAGTACTTC. The rearrangement links TRBV7-9 to TRBJ2-7; tentative D call: TRBD1 (6 bases). Between the trimmed V and J ends, which lost 4 bases and 3 bases, there was a span of 10 bases. This CDR3 has 13 amino acids. Per the germline V gene, CDR1 is SEHNR and CDR2 is FQNEAQ (reference sequence).

CDR3 amino acids: CASSLHIQSGPEAFF. The CDR3 nucleotides read TGTGCCAGCAGTTTACACATTCAGTCAGGTCCTGAAGCTTTCTTT. V usage is TRBV27 and J usage is TRBJ1-1, with D hard to call. CDR1 MNHEY and CDR2 SMNVEV come from the germline V gene (reference sequence). The V and J ends lost 2 bases and 6 bases respectively, with 16 bases between them. The CDR3 covers 15 residues.

This chain links TRBV5-1 with TRBJ2-1; 9 bases are a match to TRBD1. Germline lookup yields CDR1 SGHRS and CDR2 YFSETQ. CDR3 length: 15 residues. V lost 4 bases, J lost 3 bases, and 5 bases stayed unmatched. The CDR3 loop reads CASSGGQGSYNEQFF. The CDR3 nucleotides read TGCGCCAGCAGCGGGGGACAGGGAAGCTACAATGAGCAGTTCTTC.

The chain uses TRBV4-2 and TRBJ2-1; D unclear. The germline gives CDR1 LGHNA, CDR2 YNFKEQ. There are 10 residues in the CDR3. V was clipped by 8 bases and J by 6 bases, with 5 bases between them. The CDR3 nucleotides are TGTGCCAGCGGTAGCAATGAGCAGTTCTTC. This gives the protein CASGSNEQFF.

This chain's CDR3 is CASSVARNTEAFF. CDR3 DNA sequence: TGTGCCAGCAGCGTAGCGAGGAACACTGAAGCTTTCTTT. V gene TRBV9 combines with J gene TRBJ1-1; D is ambiguous. The CDR3 length is 13 residues. V gave up 0 bases and J gave up 1 base, with 4 bases separating them. Germline-derived CDR1 and CDR2 are SGDLS and YYNGEE.

The V and J genes are TRBV6-1 and TRBJ2-5; 8 bases fit TRBD2. This CDR3 contains 15 residues. Germline lookup yields CDR1 MNHNS and CDR2 SASEGT. The J segment lost 1 base and the V segment lost 4 bases, leaving 5 bases of the junction unmatched. CDR3 residues: CASSGLRGGQETQYF. CDR3 in DNA: TGTGCCAGCAGTGGTCTCCGGGGGGGCCAAGAGACCCAGTACTTC.

V and J are TRBV30 and TRBJ1-2, with D perhaps matching TRBD1 (6 bases). Between the trimmed V and J ends, which lost 0 bases and 5 bases, there was a span of 10 bases. This CDR3 has 13 residues. Germline CDR1 and CDR2: GTSNPN and SVGIG (reference sequence). The CDR3 reads CAWSVQGWYGYTF. The CDR3 bases are TGTGCCTGGAGTGTACAGGGTTGGTATGGCTACACCTTC. Full variable domain (remainder filled in from reference TRBV30 and TRBJ1-2): SQTIHQWPATLVQPVGSPLSLECTVEGTSNPNLYWYRQAAGRGLQLLFYSVGIGQISSEVPQNLSASRPQDRQFILSSKKLLLSDSGFYLCAWSVQGWYGYTFGSGTRLTVV.

The rearrangement links TRBV14 to TRBJ2-3, with D perhaps matching TRBD2 (5 bases). V lost 4 bases and J lost 10, with 15 bases in between. CDR3 length: 13 amino acids. In germline, CDR1 is SGHDN, CDR2 FVKESK. The CDR3 sequence: CASSPFAGVAQYF. The CDR3 DNA reads as TGTGCCAGCAGCCCATTTGCGGGTGTGGCGCAGTATTTT.

This clone was counted a single time. This sequence joins TRBV28 and TRBJ2-2, with D unresolved. V was trimmed by 5 bases and J by 2 bases, leaving 9 bases between them. The germline CDR1 and CDR2 sequences are MDHEN and SYDVKM. The CDR3 is 14 amino acids. The chain's CDR3 is CASSPVLNTGELFF. The CDR3 DNA follows: TGTGCCAGCAGTCCGGTTCTTAACACCGGGGAGCTGTTTTTT.

This chain joins TRBV18 and TRBJ1-2; a possible D gene is TRBD1 (6 bases). Per germline, CDR1 KGHSH and CDR2 LQKENI. The CDR3 is 16 residues long. Trimming took 4 bases from V and 4 from J, leaving 19 bases between them. CDR3 sequence (DNA): TGTGCCAGCTCACAGGACAGCGCGTTTCTCGGCTATGGCTACACCTTC. Its translation: CASSQDSAFLGYGYTF.

This chain connects TRBV15 to TRBJ1-1; tentative D call: TRBD1 (6 bases). The CDR3 length is 14 residues. V lost 4 bases and J 0 bases, leaving 9 bases between the germline ends. The germline CDR1 and CDR2 sequences are LNHNV and YYDKDF (reference sequence). DNA for the CDR3: TGTGCCACCAGCACCGGGACATTGAACACTGAAGCTTTCTTT. Its protein product is CATSTGTLNTEAFF.

In this sample, this clone turned up a few times. The DNA for the CDR3 is TGTGCCAGCAGCGTAGCTTCTGACAGGGCACAAGAGACCCAGTACTTC. The encoded protein is CASSVASDRAQETQYF. The chain has TRBV9 and TRBJ2-5; TRBD1 aligns across 7 bases. CDR1 and CDR2 (germline): SGDLS, YYNGEE. The CDR3 has 16 amino acids. V lost 0 bases and J lost 2; bases outside the gene matches: 7. Combining the CDR3 with reference TRBV9 and TRBJ2-5 gives the whole variable domain DSGVTQTPKHLITATGQRVTLRCSPRSGDLSVYWYQQSLDQGLQFLIQYYNGEERAKGNILERFSAQQFPDLHSELNLSSLELGDSALYFCASSVASDRAQETQYFGPGTRLLVL.

This clone has more than one count but fewer than ten. J is TRBJ1-1 and V is TRBV4-1, with D perhaps TRBD1 (5 bases). V was pared by 6 bases and J by 0 bases, with 14 bases between. In germline, CDR1 is MGHRA, CDR2 YSYEKL. The CDR3 extends over 15 amino acids. CDR3 in DNA: TGCGCCAGCAGAATCGCAGGGAACTTGAACACTGAAGCTTTCTTT. It yields the protein CASRIAGNLNTEAFF.